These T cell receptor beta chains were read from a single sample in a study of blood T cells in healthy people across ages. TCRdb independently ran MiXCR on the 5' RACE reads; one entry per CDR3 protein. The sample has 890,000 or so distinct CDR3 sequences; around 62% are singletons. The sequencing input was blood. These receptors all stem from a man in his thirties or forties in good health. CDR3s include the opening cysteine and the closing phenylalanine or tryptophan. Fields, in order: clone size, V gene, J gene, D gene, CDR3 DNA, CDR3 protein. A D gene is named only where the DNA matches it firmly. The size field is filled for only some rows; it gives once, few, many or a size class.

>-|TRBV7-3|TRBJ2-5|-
TGTGCCAGCAGCTTAGGGACAATTGGGGAGACCCAGTACTTC
CASSLGTIGETQYF
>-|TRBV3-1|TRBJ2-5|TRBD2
TGTGCCAGCAGCCTCCTCGGCGGGGGGCTCCAAGAGACCCAGTACTTC
CASSLLGGGLQETQYF
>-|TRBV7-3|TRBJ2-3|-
TGTGCCAGCAGCTTTGGCCGGACGGACTACACAGATACGCAGTATTTT
CASSFGRTDYTDTQYF
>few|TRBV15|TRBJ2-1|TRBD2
TGTGCCACCAGCAGAGATACGGCGGGGGGGAATGAGCAGTTCTTC
CATSRDTAGGNEQFF
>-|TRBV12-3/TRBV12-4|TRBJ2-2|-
TGTGCCAGCAGTTTGGCGGTTGGCAGTCGGGAGCCGTTTTTT
CASSLAVGSREPFF
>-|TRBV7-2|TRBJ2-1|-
TGTGCCAGCAGCCCTAACCTAGGCATCTCCTACAATGAGCAGTTCTTC
CASSPNLGISYNEQFF
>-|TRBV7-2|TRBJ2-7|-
TGTGCCAGCAGCTATGGGCTTCGGGACTACGAGCAGTACTTC
CASSYGLRDYEQYF
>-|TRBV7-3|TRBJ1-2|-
TGTGCCAGCAGTCCCACCCCGGGACATATGAACTATGGCTACACCTTC
CASSPTPGHMNYGYTF
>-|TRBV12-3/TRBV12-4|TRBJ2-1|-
-
CASSSSDRGRHEQFF
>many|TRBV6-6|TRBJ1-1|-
TGTGCCAGCAGTACCCGGACGGGGAACACTGAAGCTTTCTTT
CASSTRTGNTEAFF
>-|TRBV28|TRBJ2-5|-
TGTGCCAGCAGTGAGGGCAGAGAGACCCAGTACTTC
CASSEGRETQYF
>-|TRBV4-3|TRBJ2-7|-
TGCGCCAGCAGCCAAGATCGGGCGGGGATCTACGAGCAGTACTTC
CASSQDRAGIYEQYF
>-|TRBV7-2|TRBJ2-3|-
TGTGCCAGCAGCTTAAGGCCGGTCGGGGGTGCAACCGATACGCAGTATTTT
CASSLRPVGGATDTQYF
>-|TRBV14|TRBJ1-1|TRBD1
TGTGCCAGCAGGAAGGGGGCTTCTGAAGCTTTCTTT
CASRKGASEAFF
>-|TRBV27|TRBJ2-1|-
TGTGCCAGCAGTTTAGTTCTGGGGGCCGACAATGAGCAGTTCTTC
CASSLVLGADNEQFF
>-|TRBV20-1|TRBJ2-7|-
TGCAGTGCGAACCGGGCCGAAGGCCCCTACGAGCAGTACTTC
CSANRAEGPYEQYF
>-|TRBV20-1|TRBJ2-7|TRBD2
TGCAGTGCTCCAAGACTAGCGGATAACTACGAGCAGTACTTC
CSAPRLADNYEQYF
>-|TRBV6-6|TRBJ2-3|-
TGTGCCAGCAGTTACGAGCCAGACCTCGGCACAGATGCGCAGTATTTT
CASSYEPDLGTDAQYF
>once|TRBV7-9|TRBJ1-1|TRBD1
TGTGCCAGCAGCCCGACGCTAGTCACAGGGGGCATGAACACTGAAGCTTTCTTT
CASSPTLVTGGMNTEAFF
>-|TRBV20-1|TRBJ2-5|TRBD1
TGCAGTGCTAGAGAGACAGGGGGTAGGGTCACGACCCAGTACTTC
CSARETGGRVTTQYF
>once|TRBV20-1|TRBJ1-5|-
TGCGGTGCTGGACGAGGCGATAGCAATCAGCCCCAGCATTTT
CGAGRGDSNQPQHF
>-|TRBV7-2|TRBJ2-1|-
TGTGCCAGCAGCTTAGGGGGTCCCTTGGGAAATGAGCAGTTCTTC
CASSLGGPLGNEQFF
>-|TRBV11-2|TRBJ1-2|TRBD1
TGTGCCAGCAGCTTAGCCATCTCGACAGGGTTGGACGGCTACACCTTC
CASSLAISTGLDGYTF
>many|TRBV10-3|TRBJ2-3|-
TGTGCCATCAGTGAGTCGACGAGGTCAGCAGATACGCAGTATTTT
CAISESTRSADTQYF
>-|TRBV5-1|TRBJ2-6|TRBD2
TGCGCCAGCAGCCCGGGAGGGCCTGATGGGGCCAACGTCCTGACTTTC
CASSPGGPDGANVLTF
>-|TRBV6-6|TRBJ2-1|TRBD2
TGTGCCAGCAGACCTACGGGGGGTCCTTACAATGAGCAGTTCTTC
CASRPTGGPYNEQFF
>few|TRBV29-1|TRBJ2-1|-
TGCAGCGTTGAAGAAGGGCAGGAGATCTACAATGAGCAGTTCTTC
CSVEEGQEIYNEQFF
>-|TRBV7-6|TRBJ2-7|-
TGTGCCAGCAGCTTAGGGTCCAGGAACGAGCAGTACTTC
CASSLGSRNEQYF
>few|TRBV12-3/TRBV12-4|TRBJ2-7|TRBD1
TGTGCCAGCAGTTTCGGGACAGGGGGCTGGTACGAGCAGTACTTC
CASSFGTGGWYEQYF
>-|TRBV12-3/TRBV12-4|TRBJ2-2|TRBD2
TGTGCCAGCAGTTTCCTCCCCGGGGGGGCAAGCGGGGAGCTGTTTTTT
CASSFLPGGASGELFF
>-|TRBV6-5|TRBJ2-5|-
TGTGCCAGCAAGGGGAGGCAAGAGACCCAGTACTTC
CASKGRQETQYF